This T cell receptor (beta chain) comes out of a study of cytomegalovirus exposure and HLA in healthy donors. It was with 60 Vbeta and 13 Jbeta primers that the PCR ran. Sequencing was performed with immunoSEQ multiplex PCR; in TCRdb, only in-frame clones are kept and a portion is missing. Its clone listing holds about 160,000 clones. V gave up 2 bases and J gave up 3 bases, with 10 bases separating them. The CDR3 has 14 amino acids. Germline CDR1 MNHEY, CDR2 SMNVEV (reference sequence). The sample was PBMCs. This clonotype was sampled from a woman aged 60-75 years in good health and CMV-seronegative. This chain connects TRBV27 to TRBJ1-2; possible D gene TRBD1, 6 bases. CDR3 sequence reads: CASSLRQGYYGYTF. DNA of the CDR3: TGTGCCAGCAGTTTAAGGCAGGGGTACTATGGCTACACCTTC.